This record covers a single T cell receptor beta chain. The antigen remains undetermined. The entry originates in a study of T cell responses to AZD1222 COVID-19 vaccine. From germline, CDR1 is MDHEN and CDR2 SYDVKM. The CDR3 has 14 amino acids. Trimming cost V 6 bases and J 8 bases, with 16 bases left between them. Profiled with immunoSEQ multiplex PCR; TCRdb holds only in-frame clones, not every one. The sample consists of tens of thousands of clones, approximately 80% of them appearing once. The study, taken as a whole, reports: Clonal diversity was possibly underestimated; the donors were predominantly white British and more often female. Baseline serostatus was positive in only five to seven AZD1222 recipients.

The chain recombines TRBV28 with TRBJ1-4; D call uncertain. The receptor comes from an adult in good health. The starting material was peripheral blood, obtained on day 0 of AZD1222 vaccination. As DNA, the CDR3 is TGTGCCAGCAGCCCCGCCAGGTCCCTAGAAAAACTGTTTTTT. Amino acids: CASSPARSLEKLFF.